What follows are 3 T cell receptor beta chains derived from one specimen sequenced in a study of metastatic and nonmetastatic thyroid tumors (dated by TCRdb to 2018 to 2020). Before undergoing thyroid surgery, none of the patients had been given any kind of treatment. Receptor libraries were prepared by PCR. Sequencer: Illumina HiSeq 4000. TCRdb applied fastp at Q25 and MiXCR to the public reads, then kept only in-frame beta chains. Here the sample has around 64,000 clones; more than 3.5% occur a single time. In total, the top ten clones hold under 25% of the sample. Sequencing was done on a sample of blood. These receptors were collected from a female donor with papillary thyroid cancer or a benign thyroid nodule (not recorded which). Some clones in this sample may be carry-over from other donors' samples.

This clone was detected a few times. V usage is TRBV12-3 or TRBV12-4 and J usage is TRBJ1-1, with D perhaps matching TRBD1 (5 bases). This CDR3 contains 15 residues. Deletions cut 4 bases from V and 11 bases from J, with 23 bases between. The CDR3 DNA sequence: TGTGCCAGCAGTTCGCGCCAGGGTTCCGTAGGTAGCGCTTTCTTT. Protein sequence: CASSSRQGSVGSAFF.

This clone was observed at least ten times. The chain recombines TRBV6-1 with TRBJ1-6; 8 bases align to TRBD1. This CDR3 is built from 14 residues. The V segment lost 6 bases and the J segment 7 bases; nucleotides outside the gene matches: 5. CDR1 MNHNS and CDR2 SASEGT come from the germline V gene. DNA for the CDR3: TGTGCCAGCAGAAGGACAGGGTTGAATTCACCCCTCCACTTT. Its translation is CASRRTGLNSPLHF.

This clone turned up a few times. The V gene is TRBV19, the J gene TRBJ1-5, with 9 bases identical to TRBD1. Germline V gene data show CDR1 as LNHDA and CDR2 as SQIVND (reference sequence). J was trimmed by 7 bases and V by 7 bases; bases with no gene match: 8. The CDR3 is 14 amino acids. The CDR3 here is CASTRDRERQPQHF. The DNA of the CDR3 is TGTGCCAGTACTAGGGACAGGGAAAGACAGCCCCAGCATTTT.